A single sample gave rise to the 8 T cell receptor beta chains below, sequenced in a study of vaccination and CD4 T cells after COVID-19. Time point denoted: late sampling 161 to 241 days after vaccination in a few convalescent patients. TCRdb recomputed calls from the PCR reads with MiXCR, one row per CDR3 protein. The table lists 25,000 to 30,000 distinct CDR3 sequences, over 40% of them singletons. The sequencing here drew on CD4+ T cells from blood, taken about 7 months after SARS-CoV-2 vaccination. These TCRs come from a human donor who had recovered from COVID-19.

The chain joins TRBV7-2 to TRBJ2-5, with 7 bases aligning to TRBD1. This CDR3 region has 14 residues. Germline lookup yields CDR1 SGHTA and CDR2 FQGNSA. Germline trimming cut 0 bases from V and 3 bases from J; bases unmatched to any gene: 1. CDR3 DNA: TGTGCCAGCAGCTTAGCAGGGGGCAAAGAGACCCAGTACTTC. It codes for CASSLAGGKETQYF.

V usage is TRBV7-3 and J usage is TRBJ2-7, with TRBD1 matching 9 bases. Germline CDR1 is SGHTA and CDR2 is FQGTGA. CDR3 length: 15 residues. V lost 0 bases, J lost 6 bases, and 6 bases stayed unmatched. The CDR3 coding sequence is TGTGCCAGCAGCTTAACGGGGGGACAGGGTGTCGAGCAGTACTTC. Its translation: CASSLTGGQGVEQYF.

The chain carries TRBV15 and TRBJ1-1; D is perhaps TRBD1 (6 bases). V dropped 2 bases and J dropped 1 base, with 14 bases sitting between them. This CDR3 is built from 16 residues. Germline V gives CDR1 LNHNV, CDR2 YYDKDF (reference sequence). CDR3 bases: TGTGCCACCAGCAGACGGGACACAGGACCGAACACTGAAGCTTTCTTT. The encoded protein is CATSRRDTGPNTEAFF.

This clonotype was found a few times. The chain links TRBV28 to TRBJ2-5; possible D gene TRBD2, 6 bases. CDR1 and CDR2 (germline): MDHEN, SYDVKM. Trimming stripped 6 bases from V and 1 base from J, with 6 bases between. CDR3 length: 12 residues. The CDR3 nucleotides read TGTGCCAGCAGGGAGGGCCAAGAGACCCAGTACTTC. This encodes CASREGQETQYF.

This rearrangement joins TRBV6-1 to TRBJ1-2; D gene uncertain. Trimming took off 5 bases at V and 0 bases at J, with 10 bases between the two ends. This CDR3 is 14 amino acids long. The germline V gene has CDR1 MNHNS and CDR2 SASEGT. Written as DNA, the CDR3 is TGTGCCAGCAGTCCCGGGAGTTCTAACTATGGCTACACCTTC. It specifies CASSPGSSNYGYTF.

The chain is built from TRBV20-1 and TRBJ2-3; D uncertain. Trimming cost V 4 bases and J 8 bases, with 7 bases left between them. This CDR3 has 10 amino acids. CDR1 and CDR2 (germline): DFQATT, SNEGSKA (reference sequence). The CDR3 coding sequence is TGCAGTGCTAAGGTGGTTACGCAGTATTTT. Encoded protein: CSAKVVTQYF.

The chain recombines TRBV5-4 with TRBJ1-1; the D gene is possibly TRBD1 (5 bases). Per the germline V gene, CDR1 is SGHNT and CDR2 is YYREEE (reference sequence). This CDR3 contains 17 residues. With 1 base removed from V and 7 bases from J, the gap between germline ends came to 23 bases. The CDR3 DNA is TGTGCCAGCAGCTTGTCCCCAGTTATGAAGGGGATAGTTGAAGCTTTCTTT. This gives the protein CASSLSPVMKGIVEAFF.

The chain combines TRBV7-9 with TRBJ1-4, with D maybe TRBD1 (5 bases). Germline CDR1 is SEHNR and CDR2 is FQNEAQ (reference sequence). Trimming took 2 bases from V and 8 from J, leaving 9 bases between them. This CDR3 contains 13 residues. The CDR3 sequence is CASSLQGQEKLFF. CDR3 sequence (DNA): TGTGCCAGCAGCTTACAGGGCCAGGAAAAACTGTTTTTT.